Below, one T cell receptor beta chain is given with its context. The antigen remains unidentified. The data stem from a study of a mutant IDH1 vaccine in newly diagnosed glioma. Looking at the study overall: Vaccines were first given 4-6 weeks after radiotherapy alone, or with temozolomide cycles. Patients arrived already treated with radiotherapy, temozolomide, or both, most having had both. General observations from the study: With respect to changes in top peripheral T cell clonotypes, pseudoprogression seemed unrelated.

As for time point: week 47, end of study. The vaccine gave 300 ug of a 20-mer mutant IDH1 peptide subcutaneously per dose. This CDR3 is built from 17 residues. The J segment lost 1 base and the V segment lost 3 bases, leaving 8 bases of the junction unmatched. CDR1 and CDR2 from the germline V gene are SEHNR and FQNEAQ (reference sequence). The protocol was immunoSEQ multiplex PCR, while the TCRdb copy is restricted to in-frame clones and leaves out a portion. The table has roughly 56,000 clones, about 80% seen once; the top ten hold around 4.6%. The TCR sequence derives from a woman between 35 and 50 years old with glioma. Some clones in this sample may be carry-over from other donors' samples. This chain uses TRBV7-9 with TRBJ1-4, with TRBD1 identical over 7 bases. This specimen consisted of PBMCs, obtained from a glioma patient whose treatment included an IDH1 peptide vaccine. This chain's CDR3 is CASSFRLQGGTNEKLFF. CDR3 coding DNA: TGTGCCAGCAGCTTTCGTCTGCAGGGGGGAACTAATGAAAAACTGTTTTTT.